At least ten counts were recorded for the clone carrying this T cell receptor beta chain. Its antigen is undetermined. The sample is drawn from a study of breast tumors, draining lymph nodes, adjacent tissues. TCRdb used MiXCR to reprocess the multiplex PCR reads, holding one entry per CDR3 protein. The sample has around 140,000 distinct CDR3 sequences, approximately 29% seen once. In germline, CDR1 is GTSNPN, CDR2 SVGIG (reference sequence). This CDR3 is 14 amino acids long. The V end lost 3 bases, the J end lost 0 bases, and 9 bases lay between the germline ends. General study results and limits: Tumor T cell lymph node origin was a supported hypothesis, not proven. Tumors had less TCR diversity than lymph nodes, more than nontumor tissue. Luminal-like breast cancer showed significantly greater tumor-nontumor repertoire similarity than basal-like breast cancer did. Findings are consistent with lymph node origin and intratumoral expansion of most tumor T cells.

Axillary draining lymph nodes of breast cancer patients supplied the node samples. The sequenced sample consisted of axillary lymph node tissue. V usage is TRBV30 and J usage is TRBJ1-5, with D hard to call. This clonotype originated in a female donor with breast cancer. Some clones in this sample may be carry-over from other donors' samples. This CDR3 is CAWRARYSNQPQHF. The DNA for the CDR3 is TGTGCCTGGAGGGCCCGTTATAGCAATCAGCCCCAGCATTTT.